Listed below are T cell receptor beta chains from one sample, sequenced in a study of blood T cell repertoires in COVID-19. Profiled with immunoSEQ multiplex PCR; TCRdb holds only in-frame clones, not every one. The sample yields about 310,000 clones, about 90% seen once. Sequencing was done on a sample of peripheral blood. These receptors were obtained from a middle-aged woman with COVID-19, enrolled during active disease. CDR3s leave out the opening cysteine and the closing phenylalanine or tryptophan. Clone size, where shown, is once, few, many, or a class for clones that have expanded.

.	TRBJ1-2	TRBV28	ASREDSYNYGYT
.	TRBJ1-2	TRBV28	ASSFAQGNYGYT
.	TRBJ1-2	TRBV3-1/TRBV3-2	ASSPYPFVTNYGYT
.	TRBJ2-5	TRBV5-1	ASSLGSGLGQETQY
.	TRBJ2-7	TRBV3-1/TRBV3-2	ASSQSWSSYEQY
.	TRBJ1-1	TRBV18	ASSPGQGYTEAF
once	TRBJ1-6	TRBV27	ASSFVPDTYSPLH
.	TRBJ1-6	TRBV7-2	ASSLVPGAEDNSPLH
few	TRBJ2-3	TRBV29-1	SMTAGGTTDTQY
once	TRBJ1-5	TRBV11-3	ASSLDLGDNSNQPQH
.	TRBJ1-2	TRBV6-5	ASSPRTDNYGYT
once	TRBJ1-5	TRBV6-5	ASSYSGAGSNQPQH
.	TRBJ2-1	TRBV11-2	ASSLQGRGYNEQF
few	TRBJ1-5	TRBV6-1	ASSEGGGANQPQH
.	TRBJ2-5	TRBV2	ASKTSGSPRETQY
.	TRBJ2-5	TRBV11-2	ASSLQGSPGETQY
.	TRBJ2-7	TRBV6-5	ASSYRGTGLDGEQY
.	TRBJ2-5	TRBV29-1	SVLAGGETQY
.	TRBJ1-2	TRBV7-3	ASSSYSGTGPAGYT
.	TRBJ1-1	TRBV9	ARSAGGDTEAF
.	TRBJ1-2	TRBV7-9	ASSLSRRASTGYT
few	TRBJ1-6	TRBV4-3	ASSQEALGGGNSPLH
.	TRBJ2-2	TRBV28	ASWTMVHTGELF
.	TRBJ2-7	TRBV2	ASSPNYEQY
once	TRBJ2-3	TRBV5-6	ASSPRLAGAADTQY
.	TRBJ2-3	TRBV5-1	ASSLSTGPTDTQY
.	TRBJ1-1	TRBV9	ASSVVSGNTEAF
.	TRBJ1-2	TRBV7-3	ASSPSGGGYT
once	TRBJ1-1	TRBV9	ASSPRVLVPEAF
.	TRBJ1-1	TRBV14	ASSQDLFSTEAF
.	TRBJ2-1	TRBV9	ASSLQDRGYNEQF
.	TRBJ2-5	TRBV19	ASSTQLGGKETQY
.	TRBJ1-5	TRBV2	ASRGTGEQPQH
.	TRBJ1-6	TRBV30	AWSVDRSSYNSPLH
.	TRBJ1-2	TRBV28	ASRLTGDDGYT
.	TRBJ2-5	TRBV7-3	ASSATGETQY
.	TRBJ2-7	TRBV15	ATSRDPGTSSYEQY
.	TRBJ1-2	TRBV28	ASSLRGWGYT
.	TRBJ2-4	TRBV19	ASLSRTGVGKNIQY
.	TRBJ1-2	TRBV6-1	ASSDRQLHYGYT
.	TRBJ1-1	TRBV9	ASSVVAAASEAF
.	TRBJ2-7	TRBV7-8	ASSPDGVLSYEQY